What follows describes a single T cell receptor beta chain. This record comes from a study of multiple sclerosis patients with progressive multifocal leukoencephalopathy. Stated time point: before natalizumab initiation. V was pared by 7 bases and J by 7 bases, with 17 bases between. The CDR3 runs 15 residues. Germline CDR1 and CDR2: MNHEY and SVGAGI. Assay: immunoSEQ multiplex PCR; the TCRdb copy retains only in-frame clones and omits some. Altogether roughly 28,000 clones are present, 88% being singletons, with the ten largest covering approximately 1.1%. Sequencing input: PBMCs. The TCR was taken from a human donor with multiple sclerosis. V is TRBV6-5 and J is TRBJ1-6; D gene uncertain. The CDR3 loop is CASTLDGSWNSPLHF. The CDR3 DNA follows: TGTGCCAGCACTTTGGACGGATCTTGGAATTCACCCCTCCACTTT.